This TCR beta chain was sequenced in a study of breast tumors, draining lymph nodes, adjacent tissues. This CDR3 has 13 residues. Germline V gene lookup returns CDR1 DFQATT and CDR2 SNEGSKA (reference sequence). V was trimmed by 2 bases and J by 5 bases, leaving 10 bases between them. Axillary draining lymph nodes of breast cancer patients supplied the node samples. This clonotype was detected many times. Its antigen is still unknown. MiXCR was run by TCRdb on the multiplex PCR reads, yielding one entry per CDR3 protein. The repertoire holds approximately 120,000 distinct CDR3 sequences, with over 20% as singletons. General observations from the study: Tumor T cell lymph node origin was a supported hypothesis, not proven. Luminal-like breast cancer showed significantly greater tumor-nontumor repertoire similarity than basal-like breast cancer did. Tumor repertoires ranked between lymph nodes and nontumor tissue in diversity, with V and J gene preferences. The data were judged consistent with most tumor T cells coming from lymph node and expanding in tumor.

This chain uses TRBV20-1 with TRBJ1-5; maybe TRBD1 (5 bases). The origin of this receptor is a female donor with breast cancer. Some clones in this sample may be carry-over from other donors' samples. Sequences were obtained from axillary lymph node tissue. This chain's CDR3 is CSARPGRDQPQHF. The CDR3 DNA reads TGCAGTGCTAGACCAGGGAGGGATCAGCCCCAGCATTTT.